This TCR beta chain comes out of a study of T-cell memory formation after mild COVID-19. This clonotype showed up many times. Sample barcodes and UMIs were carried by the TCR alpha and TCR beta cDNA libraries that 5'RACE generated with constant-segment primers. Each CDR3 protein gets one entry after TCRdb re-called the 5' RACE reads with MiXCR. The sample contains around 53,000 distinct CDR3 sequences, 10% to 15% of which appear only once. The specimen was PBMCs or a T cell subset sorted from them (not recorded which). This receptor was obtained from a man between 18 and 29 years old who had mild COVID-19 (a few samples of this study predate the infection). Cell type and time point are not known.

The CDR3 DNA sequence: TGTGCCAGCAGTTTACGCCGAGCAATCGGTCTTGGCTACACCTTC. Protein product: CASSLRRAIGLGYTF. This chain uses TRBV12-3 or TRBV12-4 with TRBJ1-2; D not resolved. V dropped 2 bases and J dropped 7 bases, with 17 bases sitting between them. The CDR3 runs to 15 residues.